This TCR beta chain was sequenced in a study of blood T cell repertoires in COVID-19. Original analysis: Nucleated cell counts were estimated from reference gene primer amplification. Sequencing used immunoSEQ multiplex PCR; TCRdb keeps in-frame clones, though not all of them. Clone size and the V and J calls come from that table; the DNA yielded D and trimming. Among over 110,000 clones, approximately 80% were seen once, and the ten largest hold roughly 3.7%. Participants spanned ages about 18 to 90 years and resided in 20 to 25 US areas. Grouping used clinical history reported by participants in a survey and questionnaire. This CDR3 comprises 16 residues. The V gene lost 0 bases and the J gene lost 4 bases, with 13 bases spanning the gap. Germline V CDR1 and CDR2: KGHDR, SFDVKD.

This receptor was identified in a man aged 45-65 years in a cohort exposed to, infected with or recovered from COVID-19 (not recorded which). The sample comprised PBMCs or T cells enriched from blood (not recorded which). The rearrangement links TRBV24-1 to TRBJ2-3; D is perhaps TRBD2 (5 bases). Written as DNA, the CDR3 is TGTGCCACCAGTGATTTGATGGGAGCACTCCCAGATACGCAGTATTTT. Encoded protein: CATSDLMGALPDTQYF.